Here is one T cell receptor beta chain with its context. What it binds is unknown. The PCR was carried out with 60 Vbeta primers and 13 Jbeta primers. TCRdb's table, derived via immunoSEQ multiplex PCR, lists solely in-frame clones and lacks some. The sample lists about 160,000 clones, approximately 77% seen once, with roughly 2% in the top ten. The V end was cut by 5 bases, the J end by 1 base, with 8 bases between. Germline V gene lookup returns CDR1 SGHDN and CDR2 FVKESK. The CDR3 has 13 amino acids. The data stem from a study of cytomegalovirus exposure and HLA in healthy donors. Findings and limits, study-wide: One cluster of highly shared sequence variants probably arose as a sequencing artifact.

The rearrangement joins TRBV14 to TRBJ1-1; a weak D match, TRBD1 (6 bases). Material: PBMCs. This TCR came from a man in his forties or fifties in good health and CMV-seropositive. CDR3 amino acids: CASSIQGNTEAFF. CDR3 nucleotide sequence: TGTGCCAGCAGCATACAGGGGAACACTGAAGCTTTCTTT.